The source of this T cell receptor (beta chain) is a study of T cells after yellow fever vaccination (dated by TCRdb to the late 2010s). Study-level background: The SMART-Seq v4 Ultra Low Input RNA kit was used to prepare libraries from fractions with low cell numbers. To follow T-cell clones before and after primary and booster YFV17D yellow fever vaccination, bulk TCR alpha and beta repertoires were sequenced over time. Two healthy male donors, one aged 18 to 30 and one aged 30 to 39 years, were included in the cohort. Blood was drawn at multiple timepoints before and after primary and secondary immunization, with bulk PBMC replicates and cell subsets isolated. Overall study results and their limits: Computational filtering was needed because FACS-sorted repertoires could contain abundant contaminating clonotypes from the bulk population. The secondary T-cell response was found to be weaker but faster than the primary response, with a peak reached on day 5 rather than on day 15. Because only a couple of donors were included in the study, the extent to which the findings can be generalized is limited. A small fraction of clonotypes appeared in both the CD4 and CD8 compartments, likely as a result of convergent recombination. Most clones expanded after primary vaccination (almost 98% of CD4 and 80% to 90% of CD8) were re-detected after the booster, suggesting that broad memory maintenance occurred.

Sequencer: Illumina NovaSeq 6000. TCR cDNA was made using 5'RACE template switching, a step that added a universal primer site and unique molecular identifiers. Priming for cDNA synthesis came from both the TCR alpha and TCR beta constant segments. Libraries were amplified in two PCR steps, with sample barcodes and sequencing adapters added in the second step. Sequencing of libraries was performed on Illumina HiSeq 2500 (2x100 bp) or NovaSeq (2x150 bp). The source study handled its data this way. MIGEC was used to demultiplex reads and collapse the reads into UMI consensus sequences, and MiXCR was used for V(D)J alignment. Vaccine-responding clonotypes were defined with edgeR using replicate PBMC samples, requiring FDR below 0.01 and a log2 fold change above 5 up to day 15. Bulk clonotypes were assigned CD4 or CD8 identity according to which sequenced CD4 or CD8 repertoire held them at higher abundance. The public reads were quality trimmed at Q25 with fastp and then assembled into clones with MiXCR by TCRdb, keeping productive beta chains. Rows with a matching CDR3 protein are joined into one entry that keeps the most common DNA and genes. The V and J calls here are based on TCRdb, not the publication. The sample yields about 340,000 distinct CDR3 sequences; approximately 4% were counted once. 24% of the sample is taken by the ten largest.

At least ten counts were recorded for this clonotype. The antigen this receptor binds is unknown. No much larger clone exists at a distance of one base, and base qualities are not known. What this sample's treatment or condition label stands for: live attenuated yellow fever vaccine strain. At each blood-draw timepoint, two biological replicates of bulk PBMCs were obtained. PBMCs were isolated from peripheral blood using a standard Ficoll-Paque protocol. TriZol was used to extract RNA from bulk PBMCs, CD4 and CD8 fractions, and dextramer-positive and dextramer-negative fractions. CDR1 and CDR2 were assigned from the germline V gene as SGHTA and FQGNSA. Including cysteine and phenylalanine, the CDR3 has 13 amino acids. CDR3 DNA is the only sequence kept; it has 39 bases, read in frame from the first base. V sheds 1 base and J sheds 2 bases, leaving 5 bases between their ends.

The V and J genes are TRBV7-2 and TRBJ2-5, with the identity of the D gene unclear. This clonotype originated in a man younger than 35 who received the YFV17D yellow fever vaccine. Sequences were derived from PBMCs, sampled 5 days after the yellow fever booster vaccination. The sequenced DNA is TGTGCCAGCAGCTTAGGCATACAAGAGACCCAGTACTTC. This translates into CASSLGIQETQYF. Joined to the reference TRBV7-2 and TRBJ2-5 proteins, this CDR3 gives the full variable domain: GAGVSQSPSNKVTEKGKDVELRCDPISGHTALYWYRQSLGQGLEFLIYFQGNSAPDKSGLPSDRFSAERTGGSVSTLTIQRTQQEDSAVYLCASSLGIQETQYFGPGTRLLVL.